This T cell receptor (beta chain) was profiled in a study of regulatory T cells in long-lasting Graves disease. Study-level background: Duration of antithyroid drug therapy among newly diagnosed Graves' patients was under 3 months.

This clonotype was observed many times. Construction of TCR beta libraries relied on iRepertoire HTBI primers and on Arm-PCR targeting CDR3 regions. TCRdb reanalysed the multiplex PCR reads using MiXCR and keeps one entry per CDR3 protein. The sample consists of under 300,000 distinct CDR3 sequences, 18% of them appearing once. As to time point: newly diagnosed GD, antithyroid drugs for less than 3 months. The TCR library was prepared using RNA isolated from PBMCs. The same sample was also used in a study of T cells in Graves' hyperthyroidism and ophthalmopathy. That source adds: Thyroid ultrasound, orbital computed tomography, clinical symptoms, and serum thyroxine and TRAb underpinned diagnoses. First-round RT-PCR targeting the TCR CDR3 was performed with the HTBI primer set.

The receptor was isolated from a woman aged 25-40 years with Graves disease. The sample consisted of peripheral blood mononuclear cells (PBMCs), taken at new diagnosis, from a patient treated with antithyroid drugs.

CDR3 region: CASSVGQGGDEQFF. The CDR3 bases are TGTGCCAGCAGTGTGGGACAGGGTGGTGATGAGCAGTTCTTC. The V and J genes are TRBV6-1 and TRBJ2-1; 9 positions agree with TRBD1. V was pared by 4 bases and J by 8 bases, with 6 bases of the junction left unmatched. The germline gives CDR1 MNHNS, CDR2 SASEGT. The CDR3 is 14 amino acids.